These T cell receptor beta chains were read from a single sample in a study of T cell responses to AZD1222 COVID-19 vaccine. The data were produced by immunoSEQ multiplex PCR, yet TCRdb's version contains in-frame clones alone and is incomplete. Found here are 160,000 or so clones, more than 75% of them singletons; the top ten hold over 8%. The specimen was peripheral blood, collected 28 days after the second AZD1222 dose. The origin of the receptors is an adult who received the AZD1222 COVID-19 vaccine. Each CDR3 is given with its conserved first and last residue. The order of the fields is D gene, V gene, clone size, J gene, CDR3 DNA, CDR3 protein. D genes are given only for firm matches. Clone size is shown for a subset of rows, as once, few, many or a class of expanded clone.

d_call: TRBD2; v_call: TRBV5-1; clone_size: .; j_call: TRBJ2-1; cdr3_nt: TGCGCCAGCAGCCAACGAAGTACTAGCGGGAGGGCCGGGGTTGAGCAGTTCTTC; cdr3_aa: CASSQRSTSGRAGVEQFF
d_call: .; v_call: TRBV28; clone_size: .; j_call: TRBJ2-1; cdr3_nt: TGTGCCAGCAGATCCCCACTCCTCTCGGGGCCCTACAATGAGCAGTTCTTC; cdr3_aa: CASRSPLLSGPYNEQFF
d_call: .; v_call: TRBV5-6; clone_size: .; j_call: TRBJ2-1; cdr3_nt: TGTGCCAGCACCCCAAATTACGGGGCTAGAGAGCAGTTCTTC; cdr3_aa: CASTPNYGAREQFF
d_call: .; v_call: TRBV7-9; clone_size: .; j_call: TRBJ2-5; cdr3_nt: TGTGCCAGCAGCGATAACCGCGGGACACCACAAGAGACCCAGTACTTC; cdr3_aa: CASSDNRGTPQETQYF
d_call: .; v_call: TRBV18; clone_size: .; j_call: TRBJ2-7; cdr3_nt: TGTGCCAGCTCAGGCATCTACGAGCAGTACTTC; cdr3_aa: CASSGIYEQYF
d_call: .; v_call: TRBV21-1; clone_size: .; j_call: TRBJ2-2; cdr3_nt: TGTGCCAGCAGTAGAGGGGGTCGAAGGAGCTCGAACACCGGGGAGCTGTTTTTT; cdr3_aa: CASSRGGRRSSNTGELFF
d_call: .; v_call: TRBV7-9; clone_size: few; j_call: TRBJ1-6; cdr3_nt: TGTGCCAGCAGCTCGGGTCCTTATAATTCACCCCTCCACTTT; cdr3_aa: CASSSGPYNSPLHF
d_call: TRBD1; v_call: TRBV5-1; clone_size: once; j_call: TRBJ2-7; cdr3_nt: TGCGCCAGCAGCCTGGGACAGGGGGCCTACGAGCAGTACTTC; cdr3_aa: CASSLGQGAYEQYF
d_call: .; v_call: TRBV19; clone_size: .; j_call: TRBJ1-2; cdr3_nt: TGTGCCAGTAGTCCCGAGGGGGGGCTAAGGGGCTACACCTTC; cdr3_aa: CASSPEGGLRGYTF
d_call: .; v_call: TRBV28; clone_size: .; j_call: TRBJ2-2; cdr3_nt: TGTGCCAGCAGTTTTGCCGGCCCCGGGGAGCTGTTTTTT; cdr3_aa: CASSFAGPGELFF
d_call: TRBD2; v_call: TRBV5-4; clone_size: .; j_call: TRBJ2-2; cdr3_nt: TGTGCCAGCACCCGGGAGGGGGGCGCGAACACCGGGGAGCTGTTTTTT; cdr3_aa: CASTREGGANTGELFF
d_call: TRBD1; v_call: TRBV5-1; clone_size: .; j_call: TRBJ1-6; cdr3_nt: TGCGCCAGCAGCTTAGGGGACAGTAATTCACCCCTCCACTTT; cdr3_aa: CASSLGDSNSPLHF
d_call: TRBD1; v_call: TRBV28; clone_size: .; j_call: TRBJ2-3; cdr3_nt: TGTGCCAGCAGGCGGACAGGGGAGGCTAGGACAGATACGCAGTATTTT; cdr3_aa: CASRRTGEARTDTQYF
d_call: TRBD1; v_call: TRBV7-9; clone_size: .; j_call: TRBJ1-3; cdr3_nt: TGTGCCAGCAGCCCACGGGGACAGGGGGATTTCGGAAACACCATATATTTT; cdr3_aa: CASSPRGQGDFGNTIYF
d_call: .; v_call: TRBV19; clone_size: .; j_call: TRBJ1-1; cdr3_nt: TGTGCCAGTAGTATTGTGGGGGGATTCAACACTGAAGCTTTCTTT; cdr3_aa: CASSIVGGFNTEAFF
d_call: TRBD2; v_call: TRBV27; clone_size: .; j_call: TRBJ2-1; cdr3_nt: TGTGCCAGCAGTCCCGGGACTAGCGGGAGAATCAGTGAGCAGTTCTTC; cdr3_aa: CASSPGTSGRISEQFF
d_call: TRBD2; v_call: TRBV18; clone_size: .; j_call: TRBJ2-7; cdr3_nt: TGTGCCAGCTCACCACTCGGGACTAGCGGGCCCTACGAGCAGTACTTC; cdr3_aa: CASSPLGTSGPYEQYF
d_call: TRBD2; v_call: TRBV2; clone_size: .; j_call: TRBJ2-1; cdr3_nt: TGTGCCAGCAGTGGGACTAGCGGGAGCACCTACAATGAGCAGTTCTTC; cdr3_aa: CASSGTSGSTYNEQFF
d_call: TRBD1; v_call: TRBV4-1; clone_size: .; j_call: TRBJ1-5; cdr3_nt: TGCGCCAGCAGCCAGGGACAGGGGCCCAATCAGCCCCAGCATTTT; cdr3_aa: CASSQGQGPNQPQHF
d_call: .; v_call: TRBV18; clone_size: .; j_call: TRBJ1-1; cdr3_nt: TGTGCCAGCTCGTTACAGGGTTATGACACTGAAGCTTTCTTT; cdr3_aa: CASSLQGYDTEAFF
d_call: .; v_call: TRBV28; clone_size: .; j_call: TRBJ1-1; cdr3_nt: TGTGCCAGCAGTTTATTGGTCGGGTTGCAGGGCGGGACTGAAGCTTTCTTT; cdr3_aa: CASSLLVGLQGGTEAFF
d_call: .; v_call: TRBV14; clone_size: few; j_call: TRBJ2-1; cdr3_nt: TGTGCCAGCAGCCAAGATCCGGGGGGCGCCGGGGATGAGCAGTTCTTC; cdr3_aa: CASSQDPGGAGDEQFF
d_call: .; v_call: TRBV9; clone_size: .; j_call: TRBJ1-4; cdr3_nt: TGTGCCAGCAGCGTAGAGGGCAGGGGAAATGAAAAACTGTTTTTT; cdr3_aa: CASSVEGRGNEKLFF
d_call: TRBD1; v_call: TRBV7-2; clone_size: .; j_call: TRBJ2-7; cdr3_nt: TGTGCCAGCAGCTTAGTCCCCACCCTTCCGGGACAGGGCCCCTACGAGCAGTACTTC; cdr3_aa: CASSLVPTLPGQGPYEQYF
d_call: TRBD2; v_call: TRBV6-5; clone_size: .; j_call: TRBJ2-2; cdr3_nt: TGTGCCAGCAGTCAGGGACTAGATAACACCGGGGAGCTGTTTTTT; cdr3_aa: CASSQGLDNTGELFF
d_call: .; v_call: TRBV18; clone_size: .; j_call: TRBJ2-2; cdr3_nt: TGTGCCAGCTCACGGGCGGGTTCGAACACCGGGGAGCTGTTTTTT; cdr3_aa: CASSRAGSNTGELFF
d_call: .; v_call: TRBV24-1; clone_size: .; j_call: TRBJ2-3; cdr3_nt: TGTGCCACCAAGCCAGGGGGGCTCTCAGATACGCAGTATTTT; cdr3_aa: CATKPGGLSDTQYF
d_call: TRBD2; v_call: TRBV9; clone_size: .; j_call: TRBJ2-3; cdr3_nt: TGTGCCAGCAGCGTAGGTCAAGCGGGAGTAGCAGATACGCAGTATTTT; cdr3_aa: CASSVGQAGVADTQYF
d_call: .; v_call: TRBV7-9; clone_size: few; j_call: TRBJ1-3; cdr3_nt: TGTGCCAGCAGCTATGGGGTCGGAAACACCATATATTTT; cdr3_aa: CASSYGVGNTIYF
d_call: .; v_call: TRBV28; clone_size: .; j_call: TRBJ1-4; cdr3_nt: TGTGCCAGCAGCTCCCCGGGAAATAAAAGGGAAAAACTGTTTTTT; cdr3_aa: CASSSPGNKREKLFF
d_call: .; v_call: TRBV9; clone_size: .; j_call: TRBJ2-3; cdr3_nt: TGTGCCAGCAGCGTAGGGGGGTCGGGTTGGACAGATACGCAGTATTTT; cdr3_aa: CASSVGGSGWTDTQYF
d_call: .; v_call: TRBV19; clone_size: few; j_call: TRBJ1-2; cdr3_nt: TGTGCCAGTAGTATGGCTAACTATGGCTACACCTTC; cdr3_aa: CASSMANYGYTF
d_call: TRBD2; v_call: TRBV13; clone_size: .; j_call: TRBJ2-1; cdr3_nt: TGTGCCAGCAGCTTATCCACTAGCGGCTTTTACAATGAGCAGTTCTTC; cdr3_aa: CASSLSTSGFYNEQFF
d_call: .; v_call: TRBV7-2; clone_size: .; j_call: TRBJ2-1; cdr3_nt: TGTGCCAGCAGGGCGGGGGCGGCCCCTCCCTACAATGAGCAGTTCTTC; cdr3_aa: CASRAGAAPPYNEQFF
d_call: .; v_call: TRBV2; clone_size: .; j_call: TRBJ2-5; cdr3_nt: TGTGCCAGCATGGGAGTGGAGCGAGAGACCCAGTACTTC; cdr3_aa: CASMGVERETQYF
d_call: .; v_call: TRBV3-1/TRBV3-2; clone_size: .; j_call: TRBJ1-2; cdr3_nt: TGTGCCAGCAGCCAAGCCCCATATCGTATCTACACCTTC; cdr3_aa: CASSQAPYRIYTF
d_call: .; v_call: TRBV29-1; clone_size: few; j_call: TRBJ2-4; cdr3_nt: TGCAGCGTTGAAGGGTTGCGGGGAGACATTCAGTACTTC; cdr3_aa: CSVEGLRGDIQYF
d_call: .; v_call: TRBV19; clone_size: .; j_call: TRBJ2-5; cdr3_nt: TGTGCCAGTAGTAGTCAGACTCTGGGGGAGACCCAGTACTTC; cdr3_aa: CASSSQTLGETQYF
d_call: .; v_call: TRBV25-1; clone_size: .; j_call: TRBJ2-7; cdr3_nt: TGTGCCAGCAGTGACTATATCTCTCCAGAGCAGTACTTC; cdr3_aa: CASSDYISPEQYF
d_call: TRBD2; v_call: TRBV7-8; clone_size: .; j_call: TRBJ2-5; cdr3_nt: TGTGCCAGCAGCTTAAACCCCCCTGTAGCGGGAGCCATCGGGACCCAGTACTTC; cdr3_aa: CASSLNPPVAGAIGTQYF
d_call: .; v_call: TRBV5-1; clone_size: .; j_call: TRBJ1-2; cdr3_nt: TGCGCCAGCAGCCCCTTGGCAGCTGGAGGGGGCTACACCTTC; cdr3_aa: CASSPLAAGGGYTF
d_call: .; v_call: TRBV9; clone_size: .; j_call: TRBJ2-3; cdr3_nt: TGTGCCAGCAGCGTAGGCACAGATACGCAGTATTTT; cdr3_aa: CASSVGTDTQYF
d_call: .; v_call: TRBV2; clone_size: .; j_call: TRBJ1-5; cdr3_nt: TGTGCCAGCAGTGACGCCGTGGGGGGTAGCAATCAGCCCCAGCATTTT; cdr3_aa: CASSDAVGGSNQPQHF
d_call: TRBD1; v_call: TRBV3-1/TRBV3-2; clone_size: .; j_call: TRBJ1-6; cdr3_nt: TGTGCCAGCAGCCAAGACGATCCGGACAGGGGGCTCACCTCCTATAATTCACCCCTCCACTTT; cdr3_aa: CASSQDDPDRGLTSYNSPLHF
d_call: TRBD1; v_call: TRBV3-1/TRBV3-2; clone_size: .; j_call: TRBJ1-4; cdr3_nt: TGTGCCAGCAGCTTCCGGGACAGTAATGAAAAACTGTTTTTT; cdr3_aa: CASSFRDSNEKLFF
d_call: .; v_call: TRBV5-6; clone_size: .; j_call: TRBJ2-4; cdr3_nt: TGTGCCAGCAGCTTGGACAGAGTAAACATTCAGTACTTC; cdr3_aa: CASSLDRVNIQYF
d_call: TRBD1; v_call: TRBV13; clone_size: .; j_call: TRBJ1-5; cdr3_nt: TGTGCCAGCAGCAAAGACAGGGATCAGCCCCAGCATTTT; cdr3_aa: CASSKDRDQPQHF
d_call: .; v_call: TRBV6-2/TRBV6-3; clone_size: .; j_call: TRBJ2-7; cdr3_nt: TGTGCCAGCAGTTACAAGGTCCGCAGGGGCTACGAGCAGTACTTC; cdr3_aa: CASSYKVRRGYEQYF
d_call: .; v_call: TRBV28; clone_size: .; j_call: TRBJ1-2; cdr3_nt: TGTGCCAGCAGCCCCGCTGATTATGGCTACACCTTC; cdr3_aa: CASSPADYGYTF
d_call: TRBD1; v_call: TRBV28; clone_size: .; j_call: TRBJ1-4; cdr3_nt: TGTGCCATCAGGGGGCAGGGGGCTCAAAAACTGTTTTTT; cdr3_aa: CAIRGQGAQKLFF
d_call: TRBD2; v_call: TRBV15; clone_size: once; j_call: TRBJ2-2; cdr3_nt: TGTGCCACCAGCAGAGAGGATGGGACTAGACCCACCGGGGAGCTGTTTTTT; cdr3_aa: CATSREDGTRPTGELFF
d_call: TRBD1; v_call: TRBV28; clone_size: few; j_call: TRBJ2-7; cdr3_nt: TGTGCCACCCAAACCACTTCATTACTGAGGGGACAGGGGGTCTACGAGCAGTACTTC; cdr3_aa: CATQTTSLLRGQGVYEQYF
d_call: .; v_call: TRBV5-5; clone_size: .; j_call: TRBJ1-1; cdr3_nt: TGTGCCAGCAGCTTGTCCGTGGCAGGGATGAACACTGAAGCTTTCTTT; cdr3_aa: CASSLSVAGMNTEAFF
d_call: .; v_call: TRBV7-2; clone_size: .; j_call: TRBJ2-2; cdr3_nt: TGTGCCAGCAGCTCAGACGAGCGGGCCACCGGGGAGCTGTTTTTT; cdr3_aa: CASSSDERATGELFF
d_call: .; v_call: TRBV19; clone_size: .; j_call: TRBJ2-5; cdr3_nt: TGTGCCAGTAGTGTACGACGGAAAGAGACCCAGTACTTC; cdr3_aa: CASSVRRKETQYF
d_call: .; v_call: TRBV11-2; clone_size: .; j_call: TRBJ2-3; cdr3_nt: TGTGCCAGCAGATACGGACATAACCCTACGGATACGCAGTATTTT; cdr3_aa: CASRYGHNPTDTQYF
d_call: .; v_call: TRBV4-3; clone_size: .; j_call: TRBJ2-6; cdr3_nt: TGCGCCAGCAGCCCCCGAGTATCACCAGGGGCTGGGGCCAACGTCCTGACTTTC; cdr3_aa: CASSPRVSPGAGANVLTF
d_call: TRBD1; v_call: TRBV11-2; clone_size: .; j_call: TRBJ1-4; cdr3_nt: TGTGCCAGCAGCTCAACAGGGGGTCGGAATGAAAAACTGTTTTTT; cdr3_aa: CASSSTGGRNEKLFF
d_call: .; v_call: TRBV9; clone_size: .; j_call: TRBJ1-1; cdr3_nt: TGTGCCAGCAGCGTTTGGGTGAACACTGAAGCTTTCTTT; cdr3_aa: CASSVWVNTEAFF
d_call: .; v_call: TRBV19; clone_size: .; j_call: TRBJ1-6; cdr3_nt: TGTGCCAGTAGTAAAAGACAGTATTCACCCCTCCACTTT; cdr3_aa: CASSKRQYSPLHF